Below are 4 T cell receptor beta chains sequenced from a single sample in a study of long-term antiretroviral therapy in people with HIV. Sequencing relied on immunoSEQ assay v3.0, run at survey level. Using immunoSEQ multiplex PCR, the repertoire was profiled, and TCRdb retains in-frame clones only, with some absent. The sample yields tens of thousands of clones, more than 80% seen once. The sequencing here drew on unsorted PBMCs, taken 0.3 years after starting antiretroviral therapy. These receptors were taken from a man aged 40-49 years with HIV.

This clone was seen only a few times. The chain joins TRBV28 to TRBJ1-2; 12 nucleotides align to TRBD1. The J segment lost 5 bases and the V segment lost 5 bases, leaving 12 bases of the junction unmatched. The germline V gene has CDR1 MDHEN and CDR2 SYDVKM. The CDR3 is 17 amino acids. The CDR3 bases are TGTGCCAGCAGTACTCCCGGGACAGGGGGCGATCGGTATGGCTACACCTTC. Residues: CASSTPGTGGDRYGYTF.

The chain carries TRBV29-1 and TRBJ1-1; D is undetermined. The ends were cut back, 5 bases at V and 3 bases at J, with 7 bases in the middle. The CDR3 consists of 11 residues. Germline lookup yields CDR1 SQVTM and CDR2 ANQGSEA. CDR3 sequence: CSVQPDTEAFF. CDR3 in DNA: TGCAGCGTTCAGCCGGACACTGAAGCTTTCTTT.

This clone was observed a handful of times. This chain uses TRBV18 with TRBJ2-2; D call uncertain. The ends were cut back, 6 bases at V and 2 bases at J, with 10 bases in the middle. Germline V gives CDR1 KGHSH, CDR2 LQKENI. There are 14 residues in the CDR3. The CDR3 sequence: CASSPIANTGELFF. DNA of the CDR3: TGTGCCAGCTCCCCGATCGCTAACACCGGGGAGCTGTTTTTT.

The rearrangement links TRBV19 to TRBJ1-2, with TRBD1 as a possible D gene (5 bases). The CDR3 has 16 amino acids. Trimming removed 6 bases at V and 4 bases at J, with 21 bases between. In germline, CDR1 is LNHDA, CDR2 SQIVND (reference sequence). The DNA for the CDR3 is TGTGCCAGTAGCATTACCCCCACCGGGACTATCTATGGCTACACCTTC. The encoded protein is CASSITPTGTIYGYTF.